The 21 T cell receptor beta chains in this list originate from one sample, sequenced in a study of OX40 agonist ivuxolimab in advanced cancers. The assay was immunoSEQ multiplex PCR, and TCRdb's table has in-frame clones only and misses some. The sample gives approximately 98,000 clones, approximately 80% of which show up once; around 5.5% is in the top ten. Sample: CD4+ or CD8+ T cells sorted from blood, taken in a trial of the OX40 agonist ivuxolimab. The receptor set was obtained from an adult with an advanced solid tumor such as melanoma, head and neck, liver or kidney cancer.

The chain links TRBV27 to TRBJ1-1, with unresolved D. The CDR3 runs to 16 residues. Between the trimmed V and J ends, which lost 2 bases and 0 bases, there was a span of 13 bases. Germline CDR1 MNHEY, CDR2 SMNVEV (reference sequence). CDR3 protein: CASSLEYRVMNTEAFF. The CDR3 nucleotides are TGTGCCAGCAGTTTAGAGTACCGAGTAATGAACACTGAAGCTTTCTTT.

This clone has just a few counts. The gene calls are TRBV27 and TRBJ1-2; no reliable D call. Trimming removed 10 bases from V and 8 bases from J, with 17 bases in between. The CDR3 loop spans 12 amino acids. Per the germline V gene, CDR1 is MNHEY and CDR2 is SMNVEV (reference sequence). CDR3 nucleotides: TGTGCCACCCTAGAACAGTTCCAAGGCTACACCTTC. Translating gives CATLEQFQGYTF.

This chain connects TRBV5-8 to TRBJ2-7; possible D gene TRBD1, 6 bases. Germline-derived CDR1 and CDR2 are SGHTS and YDEGEE. The V and J ends lost 2 bases and 0 bases respectively, with 12 bases between them. CDR3 size: 15 residues. CDR3 region: CASSFGTGHSYEQYF. CDR3 nucleotide sequence: TGTGCCAGCAGCTTTGGTACAGGGCACTCCTACGAGCAGTACTTC.

The rearrangement links TRBV6-5 to TRBJ1-1, with D uncertain. CDR1 and CDR2 (germline): MNHEY, SVGAGI. V lost 2 bases and J lost 0, with 10 bases in between. The CDR3 totals 15 residues. The CDR3 DNA is TGTGCCAGCAGTTACACGGTGAACATGAACACTGAAGCTTTCTTT. It yields the protein CASSYTVNMNTEAFF.

This chain uses TRBV11-2 with TRBJ2-7, with a possible D match to TRBD1 (5 bases). Trimming took 1 base from V and 7 from J, leaving 14 bases between them. The length of the CDR3 is 14 residues. The germline V gene has CDR1 SGHAT and CDR2 FQNNGV. CDR3 sequence: CASSLAFRAREQYF. CDR3 DNA: TGTGCCAGCAGCTTAGCGTTCAGGGCTAGGGAGCAGTACTTC.

As regards this clone: The same CDR3 arises from other DNA sequences in this sample as well. V gene TRBV4-1 combines with J gene TRBJ2-7; TRBD1 matches at 9 bases. Germline V gene sequence: CDR1 MGHRA, CDR2 YSYEKL. This CDR3 region has 15 residues. V shed 0 bases, J shed 3 bases, and the junction held 3 bases outside the gene matches. Here the CDR3 DNA reads TGCGCCAGCAGCCAAGAAGAGGGACAGGGCTACGAGCAGTACTTC. Protein product: CASSQEEGQGYEQYF.

The chain carries TRBV6-6 and TRBJ2-1; the D gene is possibly TRBD1 (8 bases). Germline loops: CDR1 MNHNY, CDR2 SVGAGI (reference sequence). The CDR3 consists of 14 residues. V lost 4 bases and J 8 bases, leaving 15 bases between the germline ends. The CDR3: CASSLRTGRDEQFF. As DNA, the CDR3 is TGTGCCAGCAGTTTACGGACAGGGAGGGATGAGCAGTTCTTC.

The CDR3 loop reads CAWGREGGDGYTF. As DNA, the CDR3 is TGTGCCTGGGGGAGGGAAGGGGGCGATGGCTACACCTTC. This chain connects TRBV30 to TRBJ1-2, with TRBD1 matching 7 bases. In germline, CDR1 is GTSNPN, CDR2 SVGIG (reference sequence). The CDR3 is 13 residues long. V was clipped by 5 bases and J by 6 bases; unmatched bases: 9.

The V call is TRBV19, the J call TRBJ2-1; TRBD2 matches at 9 bases. Germline assignment: CDR1 LNHDA and CDR2 SQIVND (reference sequence). The trim removed 7 bases at V and 5 bases at J, leaving 21 bases unmatched. This CDR3 has 19 residues. The CDR3 sequence: CASTSTAGGRLAVNNEQFF. CDR3 sequence (DNA): TGTGCCAGTACCTCTACTGCGGGGGGTAGACTAGCGGTAAACAATGAGCAGTTCTTC.

This clone has only one observation. V gene TRBV7-2 combines with J gene TRBJ1-2; a possible D gene is TRBD1 (5 bases). Trimming cost V 4 bases and J 6 bases, with 12 bases left between them. CDR3 length equals 13 residues. The germline gives CDR1 SGHTA, CDR2 FQGNSA. The CDR3 spells CASSYDSKNGYTF. CDR3 DNA sequence: TGTGCCAGCAGCTATGACAGTAAAAATGGCTACACCTTC.

The rearrangement joins TRBV5-1 to TRBJ1-1; no clear D. The CDR3 covers 16 residues. Per the germline V gene, CDR1 is SGHRS and CDR2 is YFSETQ. The V end was cut by 4 bases, the J end by 0 bases, with 16 bases between. DNA for the CDR3: TGCGCCAGCAGCGCGGCGAAGAGGACGCTGAACACTGAAGCTTTCTTT. It translates to CASSAAKRTLNTEAFF.

This rearrangement joins TRBV2 to TRBJ2-2; 8 nucleotides align to TRBD2. The germline V gene encodes CDR1 SNHLY and CDR2 FYNNEI. The CDR3 sequence is 14 residues long. V lost 11 bases to trimming and J lost 5 bases; unmatched junction nucleotides: 10. The DNA for the CDR3 is TGTGCCGTACTGGGCGGGGGGTTTACCGGGGAGCTGTTTTTT. It is translated as CAVLGGGFTGELFF.

CDR3 DNA: TGTGCCAGCAGCTTCCCCAGGGGGCTATATGTGGATACGCAGTATTTT. Translating it yields CASSFPRGLYVDTQYF. The rearrangement joins TRBV7-2 to TRBJ2-3; TRBD1 aligns across 8 bases. Losses at the gene ends were 3 bases for V and 6 bases for J; bases not matched to a gene: 11. This CDR3 comprises 16 residues. Germline V gives CDR1 SGHTA, CDR2 FQGNSA.

The V gene is TRBV2, the J gene TRBJ2-7, with D unresolved. The V end was cut by 1 base, the J end by 0 bases, with 7 bases between. Germline CDR1 reads SNHLY; CDR2 reads FYNNEI. The length of the CDR3 is 14 residues. The CDR3 sequence is CASSEVGSSYEQYF. The CDR3 DNA sequence: TGTGCCAGCAGTGAAGTTGGTAGCTCCTACGAGCAGTACTTC.

CDR3 in amino acids: CASSQELAGGLTDTQYF. The CDR3 DNA reads as TGCGCCAGCAGCCAAGAACTAGCGGGGGGCCTCACAGATACGCAGTATTTT. The gene calls are TRBV4-3 and TRBJ2-3; TRBD2 matches at 12 bases. The CDR3 is 17 amino acids. J was trimmed by 2 bases and V by 0 bases; bases with no gene match: 3. Germline CDR1 and CDR2: LGHNA and YSLEER.

This sequence joins TRBV7-6 and TRBJ1-6, with D possibly being TRBD1 (6 bases). This CDR3 spans 14 amino acids. The V gene lost 4 bases and the J gene lost 5 bases, with 9 bases spanning the gap. Germline-derived CDR1 and CDR2 are SGHVS and FNYEAQ. The CDR3 spells CASSSGANNSPLHF. CDR3 bases: TGTGCCAGCAGCTCAGGGGCTAATAATTCACCCCTCCACTTT.

The gene calls are TRBV11-2 and TRBJ2-1; D not certain. V lost 0 bases and J 9 bases, leaving 15 bases between the germline ends. The CDR3 consists of 15 residues. Germline assignment: CDR1 SGHAT and CDR2 FQNNGV. CDR3 in DNA: TGTGCCAGCAGCTTAGATCCAGACCCCGGACGTGAGCAGTTCTTC. Its translation is CASSLDPDPGREQFF.

The rearrangement uses TRBV23-1 and TRBJ1-1; 8 nucleotides agree with TRBD1. TRBV23-1 is an ORF, and what it does is uncertain. The CDR3 has 15 residues. V dropped 3 bases and J dropped 5; count of bases not matched to a gene: 8. The CDR3 nucleotides are TGCGCCAGCAGTCATGACAGGGGCCCTTCAACTGAAGCTTTCTTT. The encoded protein is CASSHDRGPSTEAFF.

The V gene is TRBV14, the J gene TRBJ1-1, with 7 bases matching TRBD1. CDR1 and CDR2 (germline): SGHDN, FVKESK. The CDR3 sequence is 17 residues long. J gave up 4 bases and V 4 bases, and 15 bases lay outside the gene matches. The CDR3 loop is CASSLHTFTGAGTEAFF. CDR3 DNA: TGTGCCAGCAGCCTACATACTTTCACAGGGGCAGGCACTGAAGCTTTCTTT.

The chain carries TRBV19 and TRBJ1-4, with D tentatively TRBD1 (6 bases). Between the trimmed V and J ends, which lost 9 bases and 0 bases, there was a span of 20 bases. The CDR3 contains 17 residues. Germline values: CDR1 LNHDA, CDR2 SQIVND (reference sequence). This CDR3 is CARGGWGIISTNEKLFF. The CDR3 bases are TGTGCCAGAGGGGGGTGGGGAATAATTTCAACTAATGAAAAACTGTTTTTT.

The V gene is TRBV19, the J gene TRBJ2-7; no clear D gene. CDR1 and CDR2 from the germline V gene are LNHDA and SQIVND (reference sequence). The CDR3 is 14 residues long. V was shortened by 0 bases and J by 0 bases, with 6 bases between the two germline ends. The CDR3, as DNA: TGTGCCAGTAGTATAGACCAGAGCTCCTACGAGCAGTACTTC. It specifies CASSIDQSSYEQYF.